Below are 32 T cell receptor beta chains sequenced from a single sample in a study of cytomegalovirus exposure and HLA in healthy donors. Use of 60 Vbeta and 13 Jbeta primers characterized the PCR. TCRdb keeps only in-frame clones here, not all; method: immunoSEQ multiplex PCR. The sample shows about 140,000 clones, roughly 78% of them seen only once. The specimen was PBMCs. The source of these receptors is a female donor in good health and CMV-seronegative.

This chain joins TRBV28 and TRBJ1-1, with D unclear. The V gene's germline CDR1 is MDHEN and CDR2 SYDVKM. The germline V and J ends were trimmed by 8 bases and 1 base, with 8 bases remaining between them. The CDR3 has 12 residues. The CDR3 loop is CASHMANTEAFF. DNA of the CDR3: TGTGCCAGCCACATGGCGAACACTGAAGCTTTCTTT.

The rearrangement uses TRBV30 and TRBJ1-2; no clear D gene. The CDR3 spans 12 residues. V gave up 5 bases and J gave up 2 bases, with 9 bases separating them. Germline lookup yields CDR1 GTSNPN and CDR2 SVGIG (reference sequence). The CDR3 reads CAWSEGNYGYTF. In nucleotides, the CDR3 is TGTGCCTGGTCCGAGGGAAACTATGGCTACACCTTC.

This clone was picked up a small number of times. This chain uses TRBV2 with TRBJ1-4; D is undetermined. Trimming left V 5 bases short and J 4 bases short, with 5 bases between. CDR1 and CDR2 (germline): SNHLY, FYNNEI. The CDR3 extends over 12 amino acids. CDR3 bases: TGTGCCAGCAGTATCCGTAATGAAAAACTGTTTTTT. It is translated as CASSIRNEKLFF.

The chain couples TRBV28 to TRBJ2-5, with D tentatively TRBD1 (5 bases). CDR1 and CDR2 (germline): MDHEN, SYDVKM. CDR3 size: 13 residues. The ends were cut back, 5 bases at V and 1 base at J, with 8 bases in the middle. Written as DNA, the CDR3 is TGTGCCAGCAGTGCAGACAGCCAAGAGACCCAGTACTTC. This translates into CASSADSQETQYF.

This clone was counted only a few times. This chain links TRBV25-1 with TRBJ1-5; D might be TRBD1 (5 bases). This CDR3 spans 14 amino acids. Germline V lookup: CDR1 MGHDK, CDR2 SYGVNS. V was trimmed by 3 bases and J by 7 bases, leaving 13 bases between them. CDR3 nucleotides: TGTGCCAGCAGTGAGGGTGGGGCGCGGCAGCCCCAGCATTTT. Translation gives CASSEGGARQPQHF. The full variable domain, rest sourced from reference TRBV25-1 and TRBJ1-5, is EADIYQTPRYLVIGTGKKITLECSQTMGHDKMYWYQQDPGMELHLIHYSYGVNSTEKGDLSSESTVSRIRTEHFPLTLESARPSHTSQYLCASSEGGARQPQHFGDGTRLSIL.

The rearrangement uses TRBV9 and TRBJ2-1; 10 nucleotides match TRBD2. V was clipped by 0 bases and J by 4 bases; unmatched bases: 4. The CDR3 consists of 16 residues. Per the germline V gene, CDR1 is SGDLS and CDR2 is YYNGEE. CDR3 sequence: CASSVGTSGIYNEQFF. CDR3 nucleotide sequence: TGTGCCAGCAGCGTAGGGACTAGCGGAATTTACAATGAGCAGTTCTTC.

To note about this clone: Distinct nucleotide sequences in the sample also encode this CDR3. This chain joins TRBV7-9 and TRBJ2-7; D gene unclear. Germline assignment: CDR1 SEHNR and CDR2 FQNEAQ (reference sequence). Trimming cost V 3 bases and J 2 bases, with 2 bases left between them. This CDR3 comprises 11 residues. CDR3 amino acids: CASSFTYEQYF. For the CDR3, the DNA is TGTGCCAGCAGCTTTACCTACGAGCAGTACTTC.

The CDR3 coding sequence is TGTGCCAGCAGTTTTTTCAGGGGGCCGAAGGCTGAAGCTTTCTTT. Its protein product is CASSFFRGPKAEAFF. The chain employs TRBV28 and TRBJ1-1; TRBD1 agrees at 8 bases. Trimming took 3 bases from V and 6 from J; bases not matched to a gene: 9. Germline V gene lookup returns CDR1 MDHEN and CDR2 SYDVKM. CDR3 size: 15 residues.

CDR3 in amino acids: CATSSSDPNTGELFF. The CDR3 DNA sequence: TGCGCCACCTCAAGCAGCGATCCCAACACCGGGGAGCTGTTTTTT. The J gene is TRBJ2-2, the V gene TRBV5-1; D is unclear. Trimming shortened V by 9 bases and J by 2 bases, and 17 bases separated the two germline ends. CDR3 size: 15 residues. Germline CDR1 SGHRS, CDR2 YFSETQ. Full variable domain (rest looked up from reference TRBV5-1 and TRBJ2-2): KAGVTQTPRYLIKTRGQQVTLSCSPISGHRSVSWYQQTPGQGLQFLFEYFSETQRNKGNFPGRFSGRQFSNSRSEMNVSTLELGDSALYLCATSSSDPNTGELFFGEGSRLTVL.

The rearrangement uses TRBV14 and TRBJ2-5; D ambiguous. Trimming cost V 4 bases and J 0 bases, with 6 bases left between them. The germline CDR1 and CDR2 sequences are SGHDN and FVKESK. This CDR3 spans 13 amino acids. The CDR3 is CASSPNYQETQYF. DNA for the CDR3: TGTGCCAGCAGCCCAAACTACCAAGAGACCCAGTACTTC.

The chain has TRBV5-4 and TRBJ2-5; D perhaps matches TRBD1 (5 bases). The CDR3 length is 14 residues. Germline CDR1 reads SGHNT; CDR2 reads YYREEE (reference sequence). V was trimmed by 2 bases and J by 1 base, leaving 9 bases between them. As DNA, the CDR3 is TGTGCCAGCAGCTTCGACAGCCTCCAAGAGACCCAGTACTTC. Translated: CASSFDSLQETQYF.

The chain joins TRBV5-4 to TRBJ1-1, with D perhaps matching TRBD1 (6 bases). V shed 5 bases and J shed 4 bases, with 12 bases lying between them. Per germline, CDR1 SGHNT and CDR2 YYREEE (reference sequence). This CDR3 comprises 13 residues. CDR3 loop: CASRQTGGTEAFF. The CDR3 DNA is TGTGCCAGCAGACAGACAGGTGGCACTGAAGCTTTCTTT.

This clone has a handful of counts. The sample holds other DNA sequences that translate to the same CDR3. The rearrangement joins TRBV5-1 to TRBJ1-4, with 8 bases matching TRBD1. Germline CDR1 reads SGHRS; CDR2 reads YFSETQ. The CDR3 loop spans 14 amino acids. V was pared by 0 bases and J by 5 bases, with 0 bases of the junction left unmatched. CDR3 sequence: CASSLGQGNEKLFF. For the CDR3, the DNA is TGCGCCAGCAGCTTGGGACAGGGGAATGAAAAACTGTTTTTT.

For the CDR3, the DNA is TGTGCCAGCTCACCAGTGGTCAGAGGGGGCACTGAAGCTTTCTTT. This gives the protein CASSPVVRGGTEAFF. The V gene is TRBV18, the J gene TRBJ1-1, with D perhaps matching TRBD1 (6 bases). There are 15 residues in the CDR3. V gave up 2 bases and J gave up 4 bases, with 14 bases separating them. Germline CDR1 KGHSH, CDR2 LQKENI.

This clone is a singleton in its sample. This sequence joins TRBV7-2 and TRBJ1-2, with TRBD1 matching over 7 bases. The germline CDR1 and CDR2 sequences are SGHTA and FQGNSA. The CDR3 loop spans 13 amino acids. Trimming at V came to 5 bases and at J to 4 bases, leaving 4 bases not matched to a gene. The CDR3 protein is CASSLDRVYGYTF. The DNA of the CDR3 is TGTGCCAGCAGCCTAGACAGGGTCTATGGCTACACCTTC.

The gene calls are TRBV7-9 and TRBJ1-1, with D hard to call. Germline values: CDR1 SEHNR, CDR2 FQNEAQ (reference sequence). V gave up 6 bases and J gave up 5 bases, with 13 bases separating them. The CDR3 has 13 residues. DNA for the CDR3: TGTGCCAGCAGTCCCGCTGGGAGAACTGAAGCTTTCTTT. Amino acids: CASSPAGRTEAFF.

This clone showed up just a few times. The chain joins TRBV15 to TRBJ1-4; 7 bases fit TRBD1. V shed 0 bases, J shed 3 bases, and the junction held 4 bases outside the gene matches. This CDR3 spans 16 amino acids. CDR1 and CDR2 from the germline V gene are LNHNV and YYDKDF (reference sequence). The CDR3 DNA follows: TGTGCCACCAGCAGAGATCCCGGGACAGCTAATGAAAAACTGTTTTTT. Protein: CATSRDPGTANEKLFF.

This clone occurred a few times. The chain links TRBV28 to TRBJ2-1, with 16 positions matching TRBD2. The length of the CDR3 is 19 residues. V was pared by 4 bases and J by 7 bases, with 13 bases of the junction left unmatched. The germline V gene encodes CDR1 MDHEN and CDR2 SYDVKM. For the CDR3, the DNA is TGTGCCAGCAGTTCGGTGGGACTAGCGGGAGGGTCAGGTCCAAATGAGCAGTTCTTC. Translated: CASSSVGLAGGSGPNEQFF.

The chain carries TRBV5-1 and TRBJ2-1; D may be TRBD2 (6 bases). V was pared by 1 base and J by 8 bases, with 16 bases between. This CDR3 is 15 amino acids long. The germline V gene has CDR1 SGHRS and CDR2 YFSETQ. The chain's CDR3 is CASSLLAAGSDEQFF. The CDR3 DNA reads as TGCGCCAGCAGCTTGTTAGCGGCGGGCTCCGATGAGCAGTTCTTC.

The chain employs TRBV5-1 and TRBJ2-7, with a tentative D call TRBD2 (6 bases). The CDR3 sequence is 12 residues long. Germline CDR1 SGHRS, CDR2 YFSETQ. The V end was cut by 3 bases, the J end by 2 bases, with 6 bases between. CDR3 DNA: TGCGCCAGCAGCTCGGGGGCCTACGAGCAGTACTTC. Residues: CASSSGAYEQYF.

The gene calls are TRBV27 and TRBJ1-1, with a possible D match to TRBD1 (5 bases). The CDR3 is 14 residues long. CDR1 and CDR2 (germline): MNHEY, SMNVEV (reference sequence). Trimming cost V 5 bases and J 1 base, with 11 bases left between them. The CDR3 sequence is CASSHGGTNTEAFF. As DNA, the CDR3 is TGTGCCAGCAGTCACGGGGGGACGAACACTGAAGCTTTCTTT.

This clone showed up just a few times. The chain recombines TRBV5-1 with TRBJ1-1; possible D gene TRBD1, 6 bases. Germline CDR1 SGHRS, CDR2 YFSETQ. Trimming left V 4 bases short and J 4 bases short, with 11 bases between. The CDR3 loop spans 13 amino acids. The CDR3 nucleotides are TGCGCCAGCAGCGACACAGGGCCCACTGAAGCTTTCTTT. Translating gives CASSDTGPTEAFF. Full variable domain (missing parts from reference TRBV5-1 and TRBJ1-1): KAGVTQTPRYLIKTRGQQVTLSCSPISGHRSVSWYQQTPGQGLQFLFEYFSETQRNKGNFPGRFSGRQFSNSRSEMNVSTLELGDSALYLCASSDTGPTEAFFGQGTRLTVV.

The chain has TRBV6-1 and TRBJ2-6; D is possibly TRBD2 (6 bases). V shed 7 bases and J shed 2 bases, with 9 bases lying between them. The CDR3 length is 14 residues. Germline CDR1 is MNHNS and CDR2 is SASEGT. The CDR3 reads CASTGEAGANVLTF. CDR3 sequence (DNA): TGTGCCAGCACTGGGGAGGCTGGGGCCAACGTCCTGACTTTC.

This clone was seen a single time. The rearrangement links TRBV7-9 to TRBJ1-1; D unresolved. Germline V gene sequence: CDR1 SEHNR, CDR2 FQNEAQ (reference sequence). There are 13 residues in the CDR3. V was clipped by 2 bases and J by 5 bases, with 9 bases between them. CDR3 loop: CASSLSTRTEAFF. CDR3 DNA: TGTGCCAGCAGCTTAAGTACGAGAACTGAAGCTTTCTTT.

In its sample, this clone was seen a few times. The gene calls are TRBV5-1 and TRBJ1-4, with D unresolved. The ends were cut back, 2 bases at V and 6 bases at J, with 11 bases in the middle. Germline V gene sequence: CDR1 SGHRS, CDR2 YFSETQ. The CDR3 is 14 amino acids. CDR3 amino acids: CASSFGRGDEKLFF. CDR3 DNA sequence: TGCGCCAGCAGCTTTGGGCGCGGGGATGAAAAACTGTTTTTT.

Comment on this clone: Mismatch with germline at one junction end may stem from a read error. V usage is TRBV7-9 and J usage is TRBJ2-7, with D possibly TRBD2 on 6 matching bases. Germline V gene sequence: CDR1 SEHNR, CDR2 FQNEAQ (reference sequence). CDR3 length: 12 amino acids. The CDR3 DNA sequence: TGTTCCAGCAGCTCGGGGGTAGTAGAGTTGTACTTC. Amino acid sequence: CSSSSGVVELYF.

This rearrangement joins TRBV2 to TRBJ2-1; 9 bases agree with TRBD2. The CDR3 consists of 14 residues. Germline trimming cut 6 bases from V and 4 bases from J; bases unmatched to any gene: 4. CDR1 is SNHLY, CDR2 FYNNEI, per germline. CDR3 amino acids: CASRIAGVYNEQFF. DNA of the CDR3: TGTGCCAGCAGGATAGCGGGAGTTTACAATGAGCAGTTCTTC.

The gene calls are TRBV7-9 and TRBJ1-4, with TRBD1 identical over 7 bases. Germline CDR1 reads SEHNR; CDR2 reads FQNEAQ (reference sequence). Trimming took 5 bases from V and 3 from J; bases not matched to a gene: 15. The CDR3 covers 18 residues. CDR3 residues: CASSRPTGIGGPNEKLFF. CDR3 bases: TGTGCCAGCAGCCGCCCGACAGGGATCGGCGGGCCTAATGAAAAACTGTTTTTT. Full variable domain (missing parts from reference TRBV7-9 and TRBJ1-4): DTGVSQNPRHKITKRGQNVTFRCDPISEHNRLYWYRQTLGQGPEFLTYFQNEAQLEKSRLLSDRFSAERPKGSFSTLEIQRTEQGDSAMYLCASSRPTGIGGPNEKLFFGSGTQLSVL.

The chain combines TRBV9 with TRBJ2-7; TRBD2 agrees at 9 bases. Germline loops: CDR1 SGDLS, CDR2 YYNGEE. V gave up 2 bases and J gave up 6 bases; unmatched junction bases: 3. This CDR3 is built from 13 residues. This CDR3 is CASSVGTSSEQYF. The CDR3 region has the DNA TGTGCCAGCAGCGTGGGGACTAGCAGCGAGCAGTACTTC.

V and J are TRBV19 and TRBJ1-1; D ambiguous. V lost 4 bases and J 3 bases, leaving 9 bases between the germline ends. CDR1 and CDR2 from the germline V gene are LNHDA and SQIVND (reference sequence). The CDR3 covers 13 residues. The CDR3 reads CASSRWRDTEAFF. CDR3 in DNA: TGTGCCAGTAGTAGGTGGAGGGACACTGAAGCTTTCTTT. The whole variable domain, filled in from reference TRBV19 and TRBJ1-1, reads DGGITQSPKYLFRKEGQNVTLSCEQNLNHDAMYWYRQDPGQGLRLIYYSQIVNDFQKGDIAEGYSVSREKKESFPLTVTSAQKNPTAFYLCASSRWRDTEAFFGQGTRLTVV.

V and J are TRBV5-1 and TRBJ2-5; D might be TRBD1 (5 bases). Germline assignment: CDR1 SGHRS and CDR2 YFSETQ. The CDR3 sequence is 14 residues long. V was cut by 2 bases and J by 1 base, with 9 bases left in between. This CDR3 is CASSFLTGQETQYF. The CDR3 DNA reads TGCGCCAGCAGCTTCCTAACAGGCCAAGAGACCCAGTACTTC.

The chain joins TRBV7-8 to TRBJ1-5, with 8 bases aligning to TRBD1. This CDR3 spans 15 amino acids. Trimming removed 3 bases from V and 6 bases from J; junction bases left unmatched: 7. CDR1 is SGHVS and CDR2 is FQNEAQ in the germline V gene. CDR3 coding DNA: TGTGCCAGCAGCTTGGGGACAGGCAGGGCTCAGCCCCAGCATTTT. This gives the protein CASSLGTGRAQPQHF.